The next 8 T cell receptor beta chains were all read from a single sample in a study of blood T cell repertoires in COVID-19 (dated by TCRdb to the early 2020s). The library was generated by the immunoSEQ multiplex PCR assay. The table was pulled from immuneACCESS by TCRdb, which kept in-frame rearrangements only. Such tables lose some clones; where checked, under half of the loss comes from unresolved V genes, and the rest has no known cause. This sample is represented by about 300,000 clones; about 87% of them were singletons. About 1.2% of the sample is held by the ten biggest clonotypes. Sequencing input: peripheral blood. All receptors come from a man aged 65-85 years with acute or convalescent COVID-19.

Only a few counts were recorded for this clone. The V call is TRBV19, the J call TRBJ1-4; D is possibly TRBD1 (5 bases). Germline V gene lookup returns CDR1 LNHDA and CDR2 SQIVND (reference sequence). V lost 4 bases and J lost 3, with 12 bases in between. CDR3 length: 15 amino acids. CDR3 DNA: TGTGCCAGTAGTAACCGGGGGGTATCTAATGAAAAACTGTTTTTT. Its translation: CASSNRGVSNEKLFF.

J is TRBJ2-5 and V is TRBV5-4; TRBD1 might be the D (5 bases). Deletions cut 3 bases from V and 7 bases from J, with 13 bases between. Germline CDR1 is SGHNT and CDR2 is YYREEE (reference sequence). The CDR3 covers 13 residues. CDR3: CASSSTEVGTQYF. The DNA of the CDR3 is TGTGCCAGCAGCTCGACAGAAGTGGGGACCCAGTACTTC.

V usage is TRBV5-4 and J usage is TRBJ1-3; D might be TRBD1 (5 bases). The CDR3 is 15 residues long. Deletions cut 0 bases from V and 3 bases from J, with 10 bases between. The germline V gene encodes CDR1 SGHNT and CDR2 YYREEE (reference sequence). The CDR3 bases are TGTGCCAGCAGCTTGGGGGGCAGGGATGGAAACACCATATATTTT. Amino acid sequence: CASSLGGRDGNTIYF.

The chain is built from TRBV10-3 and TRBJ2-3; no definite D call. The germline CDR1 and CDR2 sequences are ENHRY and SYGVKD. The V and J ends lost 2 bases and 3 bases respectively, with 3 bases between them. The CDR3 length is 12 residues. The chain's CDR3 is CAISEATDTQYF. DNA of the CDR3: TGTGCCATCAGTGAGGCGACAGATACGCAGTATTTT.

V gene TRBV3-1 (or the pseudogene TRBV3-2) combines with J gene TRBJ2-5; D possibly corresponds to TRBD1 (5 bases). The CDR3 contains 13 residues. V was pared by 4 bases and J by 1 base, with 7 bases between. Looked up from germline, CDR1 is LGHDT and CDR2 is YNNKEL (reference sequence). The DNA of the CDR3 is TGTGCCAGCAGCCCGACAGTCCAAGAGACCCAGTACTTC. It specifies CASSPTVQETQYF.

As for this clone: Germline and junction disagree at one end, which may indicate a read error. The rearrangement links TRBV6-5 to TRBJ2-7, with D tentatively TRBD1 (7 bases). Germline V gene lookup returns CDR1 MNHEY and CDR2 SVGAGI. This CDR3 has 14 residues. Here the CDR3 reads CTSRGDTILLEQYF. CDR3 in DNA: TGTACCAGCAGGGGGGACACTATCCTCCTGGAGCAGTACTTC.

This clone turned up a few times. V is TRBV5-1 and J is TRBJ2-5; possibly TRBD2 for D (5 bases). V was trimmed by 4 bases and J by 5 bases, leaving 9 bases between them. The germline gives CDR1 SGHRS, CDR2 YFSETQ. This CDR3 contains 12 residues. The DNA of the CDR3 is TGCGCCAGCAGCGGGGAGTGGGAGACCCAGTACTTC. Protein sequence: CASSGEWETQYF. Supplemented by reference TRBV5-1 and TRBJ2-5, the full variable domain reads KAGVTQTPRYLIKTRGQQVTLSCSPISGHRSVSWYQQTPGQGLQFLFEYFSETQRNKGNFPGRFSGRQFSNSRSEMNVSTLELGDSALYLCASSGEWETQYFGPGTRLLVL.

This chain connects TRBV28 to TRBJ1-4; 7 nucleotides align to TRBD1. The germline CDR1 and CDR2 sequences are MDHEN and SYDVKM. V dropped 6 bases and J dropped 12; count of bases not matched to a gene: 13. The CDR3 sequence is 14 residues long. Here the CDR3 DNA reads TGTGCCAGCAGAGTAGACAGGGTCTCATCGGAACTGTTTTTT. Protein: CASRVDRVSSELFF.